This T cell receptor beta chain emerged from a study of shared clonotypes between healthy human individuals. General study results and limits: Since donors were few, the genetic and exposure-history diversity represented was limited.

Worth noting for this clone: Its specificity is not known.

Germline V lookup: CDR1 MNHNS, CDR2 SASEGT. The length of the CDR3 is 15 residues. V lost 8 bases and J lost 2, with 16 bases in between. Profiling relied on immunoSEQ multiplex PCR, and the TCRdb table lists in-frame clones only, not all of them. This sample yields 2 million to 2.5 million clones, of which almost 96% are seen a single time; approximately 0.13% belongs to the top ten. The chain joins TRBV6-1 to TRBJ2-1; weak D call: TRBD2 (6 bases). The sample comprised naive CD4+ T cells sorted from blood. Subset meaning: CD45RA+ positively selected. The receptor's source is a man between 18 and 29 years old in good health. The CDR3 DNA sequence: TGTGCCAGCTTTCGGCGGGATTCTACCTACAATGAGCAGTTCTTC. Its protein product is CASFRRDSTYNEQFF.